These 28 T cell receptor beta chains came from one sample sequenced in a study of blood T cell repertoires in COVID-19 (dated by TCRdb to about 2020). The library came from the immunoSEQ multiplex PCR assay. Imported from immuneACCESS, the table was reduced by TCRdb to in-frame sequences with V and J called. These copies leave out some clones; in studies compared against another copy, an unresolved V gene accounts for under half, and the cause of the remainder is not known. This sample holds tens of thousands of clones; under 85% were observed only once. The ten biggest clones cover roughly 12% of the sample. Sequences were obtained from peripheral blood. Receptors were obtained from a human donor in a cohort sampled during active COVID-19.

This clone was recorded only once. The rearrangement joins TRBV7-6 to TRBJ2-7; 7 bases align to TRBD2. The CDR3 totals 17 residues. Trimming took 1 base from V and 0 from J; bases not matched to a gene: 9. Germline V gives CDR1 SGHVS, CDR2 FNYEAQ. Here the CDR3 DNA reads TGTGCCAGCAGCTTAGGTTCAGGCGGGAGAATCTCCTACGAGCAGTACTTC. Translating gives CASSLGSGGRISYEQYF.

The J gene is TRBJ2-2, the V gene TRBV10-2; possible D gene TRBD1, 6 bases. Germline CDR1 reads WSHSY; CDR2 reads SAAADI. The V and J ends lost 4 bases and 4 bases respectively, with 13 bases between them. The CDR3 spans 15 residues. CDR3 nucleotide sequence: TGCGCCAGCAGTGCTTTGGGGGCGGGCACCGGGGAGCTGTTTTTT. Translating gives CASSALGAGTGELFF.

The gene calls are TRBV12-2 and TRBJ2-3; the table calls TRBD1, which could not be checked here. TRBV12-2 is shown as a pseudogene. The CDR3 is 15 residues long. The chain's CDR3 is CASRLKQGCADTQYF. The DNA of the CDR3 is TGTGCAAGTCGCTTAAAGCAGGGTTGTGCAGATACGCAGTATTTT.

The V call is TRBV5-1, the J call TRBJ1-2; TRBD1 agrees at 7 bases. The V and J ends lost 2 bases and 6 bases, in that order; junction bases with no gene match: 4. The CDR3 totals 13 residues. CDR1 is SGHRS and CDR2 is YFSETQ in the germline V gene. CDR3 bases: TGCGCCAGCAGCTTTCGCACAGGGGATGGCTACACCTTC. Its translation: CASSFRTGDGYTF.

This chain joins TRBV29-1 and TRBJ2-5; the D is unclear. The germline V gene has CDR1 SQVTM and CDR2 ANQGSEA. V shed 4 bases and J shed 1 base, with 10 bases lying between them. The CDR3 is 13 residues long. DNA of the CDR3: TGCAGCGTTGTAAACAACCCCCAAGAGACCCAGTACTTC. This codes for CSVVNNPQETQYF.

This rearrangement joins TRBV3-1 (or the pseudogene TRBV3-2) to TRBJ2-1, with 8 nucleotides matching TRBD2. V trimming: 0 bases; J trimming: 2 bases; junction bases outside the gene matches: 3. Germline-derived CDR1 and CDR2 are LGHDT and YNNKEL (reference sequence). The CDR3 has 16 residues. CDR3 nucleotide sequence: TGTGCCAGCAGCCAAGATGGTAGCGGGACCTACAATGAGCAGTTCTTC. It yields the protein CASSQDGSGTYNEQFF.

V usage is TRBV25-1 and J usage is TRBJ2-3; 8 bases match TRBD2. The germline CDR1 and CDR2 sequences are MGHDK and SYGVNS. The CDR3 is made up of 14 amino acids. Losses at the gene ends were 7 bases for V and 3 bases for J; bases not matched to a gene: 6. The CDR3 region is CASIGGLVTDTQYF. DNA of the CDR3: TGTGCCAGCATAGGGGGACTAGTTACAGATACGCAGTATTTT.

The chain joins TRBV30 to TRBJ2-7, with 7 bases that match TRBD1. Trimming took 0 bases from V and 3 from J; bases not matched to a gene: 11. The germline V gene encodes CDR1 GTSNPN and CDR2 SVGIG (reference sequence). The CDR3 contains 16 residues. The DNA of the CDR3 is TGTGCCTGGAGTGTACGCTCTAATACAGGGGACTACGAGCAGTACTTC. Encoded protein: CAWSVRSNTGDYEQYF. The full variable domain, rest sourced from reference TRBV30 and TRBJ2-7, is SQTIHQWPATLVQPVGSPLSLECTVEGTSNPNLYWYRQAAGRGLQLLFYSVGIGQISSEVPQNLSASRPQDRQFILSSKKLLLSDSGFYLCAWSVRSNTGDYEQYFGPGTRLTVT.

CDR3 amino acids: CASKVAAIYNEQFF. DNA of the CDR3: TGTGCCAGTAAGGTAGCGGCCATCTACAATGAGCAGTTCTTC. This chain connects TRBV19 to TRBJ2-1; TRBD2 might be the D (6 bases). With 7 bases removed from V and 3 bases from J, the gap between germline ends came to 13 bases. CDR1 and CDR2 from the germline V gene are LNHDA and SQIVND (reference sequence). This CDR3 has 14 residues.

This clone was seen only once. V usage is TRBV10-3 and J usage is TRBJ1-2, with 8 nucleotides matching TRBD1. The junction had 8 bases not matched to a gene; V was cut back by 4 bases and J by 7 bases. CDR3 size: 14 residues. CDR1 is ENHRY, CDR2 SYGVKD, per germline. Written as DNA, the CDR3 is TGTGCCATCAGTGCATCACAGGGGGTGGGTGGCTACACCTTC. Its translation: CAISASQGVGGYTF.

This rearrangement joins TRBV5-1 to TRBJ1-3; D is undetermined. V was trimmed by 1 base and J by 2 bases, leaving 10 bases between them. The CDR3 extends over 15 amino acids. CDR1 is SGHRS, CDR2 YFSETQ, per germline. The CDR3 sequence: CASSLNAQAGNTIYF. DNA of the CDR3: TGCGCCAGCAGCTTGAACGCGCAGGCTGGAAACACCATATATTTT.

This clone was seen once. The chain recombines TRBV7-3 with TRBJ2-1; perhaps TRBD2 as D (6 bases). V lost 5 bases and J lost 6, with 23 bases in between. Per the germline V gene, CDR1 is SGHTA and CDR2 is FQGTGA. This CDR3 has 17 residues. For the CDR3, the DNA is TGTGCCAGCAGCCCTCCCCTCGCGGGGTCCCCTTCCAATGAGCAGTTCTTC. It codes for CASSPPLAGSPSNEQFF.

The chain uses TRBV29-1 and TRBJ2-3, with D possibly matching TRBD1 (5 bases). This CDR3 is 12 amino acids long. Germline-derived CDR1 and CDR2 are SQVTM and ANQGSEA. V was trimmed by 3 bases and J by 1 base, leaving 5 bases between them. CDR3 bases: TGCAGCGTTGACAGGGGCACAGATACGCAGTATTTT. It is translated as CSVDRGTDTQYF.

The chain links TRBV18 to TRBJ2-7; 8 bases are a match to TRBD1. This CDR3 contains 14 residues. V trimming: 8 bases; J trimming: 2 bases; junction bases outside the gene matches: 8. CDR1 is KGHSH, CDR2 LQKENI, per germline. The CDR3 sequence: CASARDRPPYEQYF. CDR3 nucleotide sequence: TGTGCCAGCGCCCGGGACAGGCCGCCCTACGAGCAGTACTTC.

The rearrangement links TRBV7-9 to TRBJ1-2, with 7 bases identical to TRBD1. The germline V gene encodes CDR1 SEHNR and CDR2 FQNEAQ (reference sequence). V lost 5 bases and J lost 8; bases outside the gene matches: 8. This CDR3 region has 13 residues. The CDR3 spells CASSEFPGGGYTF. CDR3 nucleotides: TGTGCCAGCAGCGAATTCCCAGGGGGGGGCTACACCTTC.

The chain employs TRBV9 and TRBJ2-5; weak D call: TRBD2 (7 bases). The germline V gene encodes CDR1 SGDLS and CDR2 YYNGEE. V was clipped by 0 bases and J by 4 bases, with 13 bases between them. This CDR3 region has 15 residues. The CDR3 sequence: CASSVDRGGGETQYF. In DNA, the CDR3 is TGTGCCAGCAGCGTAGATAGGGGAGGGGGAGAGACCCAGTACTTC.

The V call is TRBV2, the J call TRBJ2-3, with 7 bases that match TRBD2. The germline gives CDR1 SNHLY, CDR2 FYNNEI. Losses at the gene ends were 10 bases for V and 2 bases for J; bases not matched to a gene: 9. There are 14 residues in the CDR3. CDR3 residues: CATSSLATTDTQYF. CDR3 nucleotide sequence: TGTGCCACCTCATCACTAGCGACCACAGATACGCAGTATTTT.

V gene TRBV5-4 combines with J gene TRBJ2-7, with 9 bases aligning to TRBD1. V was clipped by 4 bases and J by 5 bases; unmatched bases: 4. The V gene's germline CDR1 is SGHNT and CDR2 YYREEE (reference sequence). CDR3 length equals 13 residues. The DNA for the CDR3 is TGTGCCAGCAGCCCGTGGACAGGGGACGAGCAGTACTTC. It encodes CASSPWTGDEQYF.

The V and J genes are TRBV20-1 and TRBJ1-1; a weak D match, TRBD1 (6 bases). Germline loops: CDR1 DFQATT, CDR2 SNEGSKA (reference sequence). V lost 7 bases, J lost 8 bases, and 14 bases lay in between. CDR3 length equals 11 residues. The CDR3 nucleotides read TGCAGTGTTGGGGGGGGCAGGGAAGCTTTCTTT. Translated: CSVGGGREAFF.

The V gene is TRBV19, the J gene TRBJ1-2; 8 bases map to TRBD1. Losses at the gene ends were 4 bases for V and 10 bases for J; bases not matched to a gene: 11. The CDR3 totals 14 residues. The germline CDR1 and CDR2 sequences are LNHDA and SQIVND (reference sequence). The CDR3 nucleotides read TGTGCCAGTAGTACCCGGGACAGGCCTATGGACTACACCTTC. Its protein product is CASSTRDRPMDYTF.

The chain recombines TRBV11-2 with TRBJ2-7; tentative D call: TRBD1 (6 bases). Germline CDR1 reads SGHAT; CDR2 reads FQNNGV. The CDR3 runs 16 residues. Between the trimmed V and J ends, which lost 5 bases and 4 bases, there was a span of 21 bases. The CDR3 is CASSPRQARRNYEQYF. CDR3 sequence (DNA): TGTGCCAGCAGCCCGAGACAGGCAAGGAGAAATTACGAGCAGTACTTC. The whole variable domain, remainder taken from reference TRBV11-2 and TRBJ2-7, is EAGVAQSPRYKIIEKRQSVAFWCNPISGHATLYWYQQILGQGPKLLIQFQNNGVVDDSQLPKDRFSAERLKGVDSTLKIQPAKLEDSAVYLCASSPRQARRNYEQYFGPGTRLTVT.

The chain carries TRBV29-1 and TRBJ2-1, with TRBD1 identical over 9 bases. Germline-derived CDR1 and CDR2 are SQVTM and ANQGSEA. Trimming removed 6 bases from V and 4 bases from J; junction bases left unmatched: 10. This CDR3 spans 15 amino acids. Here the CDR3 DNA reads TGCAGCGTCGAACTCCGGGGACAGGGATACAATGAGCAGTTCTTC. This encodes CSVELRGQGYNEQFF.

The chain uses TRBV30 and TRBJ1-1; 9 positions match TRBD1. This CDR3 has 13 residues. Trimming removed 4 bases from V and 4 bases from J; junction bases left unmatched: 4. The germline V gene encodes CDR1 GTSNPN and CDR2 SVGIG (reference sequence). This CDR3 is CAWMGQGRTEAFF. DNA of the CDR3: TGTGCCTGGATGGGACAGGGACGCACTGAAGCTTTCTTT.

J is TRBJ2-1 and V is TRBV9; D remains unclear. The CDR3 is made up of 13 amino acids. With 3 bases removed from V and 10 bases from J, the gap between germline ends came to 14 bases. In germline, CDR1 is SGDLS, CDR2 YYNGEE. CDR3 nucleotides: TGTGCCAGCAGCGCCTCGCTAGGCCGGGAGCAGTTCTTC. It is translated as CASSASLGREQFF.

The V gene is TRBV9, the J gene TRBJ1-2, with D maybe TRBD1 (6 bases). This CDR3 comprises 16 residues. The germline CDR1 and CDR2 sequences are SGDLS and YYNGEE. Trimming removed 3 bases at V and 4 bases at J, with 19 bases between. CDR3 protein: CASSGVDRRPSYGYTF. CDR3 coding DNA: TGTGCCAGCAGCGGGGTTGACAGGCGCCCCTCCTATGGCTACACCTTC.

The CDR3 bases are TGTGCCAGCAGCCAAGAAGGGGCAAGGAATTCACCCCTCCACTTT. Its translation is CASSQEGARNSPLHF. The V and J genes are TRBV3-1 (or the pseudogene TRBV3-2) and TRBJ1-6, with D tentatively TRBD1 (5 bases). V gave up 0 bases and J gave up 7 bases, with 10 bases separating them. The CDR3 length is 15 residues. Germline CDR1 LGHDT, CDR2 YNNKEL (reference sequence).

The chain uses TRBV13 and TRBJ2-7; TRBD1 agrees at 7 bases. With V trimmed by 5 bases and J by 5 bases, 9 bases remained unmatched. The CDR3 is 14 amino acids. Germline CDR1 PRHDT, CDR2 FYEKMQ (reference sequence). CDR3 in DNA: TGTGCCAGCAGCCCTGGACAGGTTGTTAACGAGCAGTACTTC. Amino acid sequence: CASSPGQVVNEQYF.

The CDR3 spells CAISERRGLVINEQFF. The CDR3 DNA follows: TGTGCCATCAGTGAAAGGAGGGGACTTGTGATCAATGAGCAGTTCTTC. The chain links TRBV10-3 to TRBJ2-1, with D possibly matching TRBD2 (6 bases). The germline V and J ends were trimmed by 3 bases and 6 bases, with 18 bases remaining between them. The germline gives CDR1 ENHRY, CDR2 SYGVKD. The CDR3 covers 16 residues.